This paragraph covers one TCR beta chain sequence. One end of the junction does not line up with germline, which may come from a read error. The sample comes from a study of T cells in Graves' hyperthyroidism and ophthalmopathy. CDR3 length: 14 amino acids. CDR1 SGHTA and CDR2 FQGTGA come from the germline V gene. Amplified regions were TCR beta CDR3 sequences from RNA transcripts. HTBI primers were employed in a first-round RT-PCR of the TCR CDR3. One entry per CDR3 protein, called by TCRdb with MiXCR from the multiplex PCR reads. The sample contains approximately 400,000 distinct CDR3 sequences, 13% of which appear only once.

This clonotype originated in a man aged 25-45 years with Graves' hyperthyroidism that later progressed to Graves' ophthalmopathy. The V and J genes are TRBV7-3 and TRBJ2-7, with no clear D. Sequencing input: blood. The CDR3 sequence is CVSSLINAMGEQYF. The CDR3 DNA reads as TGTGTCAGCAGCTTGATCAACGCGATGGGCGAGCAGTACTTC.